The entry below gives a single TCR beta chain sequence along with its context. Its cognate antigen has yet to be identified. Per-base quality was not reported, and no clone a single base away is much larger than it. Measured from the cysteine to the phenylalanine, the CDR3 is 17 residues long. The retained sequence is limited to the CDR3, 51 bases, with the frame set at the first base. V and J are truncated by 7 bases and 3 bases respectively, leaving an intervening sequence of 24 bases. CDR1 is given as SEHNR and CDR2 as FQNEAQ, both from the germline V gene (reference sequence). This sample was taken from a study of T cell clonotyping in hematopoietic cell transplantation (dated by TCRdb to the early 2020s). In the study overall: A total of 135 blood samples were collected in the study from a few dozen consecutive transplant recipients and their related donors. Recruitment of patients ran from 2015 to January 2017, and follow-up continued until late 2020 or until death. Paper-wide results and their limitations: A decrease in recipient TCR diversity was observed after transplant, and a progressive increase in pathologically expanded clonotypes was seen from day 30 to day 180. Inverse Simpson Index values from donors and from recipients before transplant predicted broader TCR repertoire diversity after transplant. The sample size was limited and the cells went unsorted, which meant the CD4 and CD8 repertoire contributions could not be told apart. Recipient repertoires showed only a small fraction of overlap with donor repertoires, and over 95% appeared de novo at the given depth.

With the immunoSEQ assay, which is a bias-controlled multiplex PCR relying on V- and J-specific primers, TCR beta CDR3 regions were amplified from genomic DNA. A proprietary barcode and Illumina adapter sequences were added to the CDR3 amplicons in a second PCR step. An Illumina MiSeq instrument was used to sequence the CDR3 libraries. Regarding the original processing steps: Export and quality control were handled in immunoSEQ Analyzer 3.0, while downstream analyses relied on R Bioconductor and Immunarch. Only productive rearrangements in the normalized downsampled data set went into calculating the repertoire metrics. Pathologically expanded clonotypes were defined as those larger than 5 templates in the normalized cohort. The Inverse Simpson Index served as the measure of repertoire diversity. The non-normalized data set was used for CMV-specificity analyses so that all clonotypes could be captured. The table was pulled from immuneACCESS by TCRdb, which kept in-frame rearrangements only. Such tables lose some clones; where checked, under half of the loss comes from unresolved V genes, and the rest has no known cause. V and J calls and clone size come straight from that table; D and trimming were deduced from the DNA. Present in this sample are 9,500 to 12,000 clones, approximately 88% of which were seen just once. In total, the top ten clones hold 35% to 45% of the sample.

The sample's time point label, decoded: 180 days after allo-HCT. Blood samples were obtained from recipients approximately 28 days before transplant and at days 30, 100 and 180 after transplant. Nuclei Lysis Solution was used to extract genomic DNA from fresh or cryopreserved unfractionated peripheral blood mononuclear cells. The clonotype originates from a male patient aged 55 to 69 who had an allogeneic stem cell transplant from an unrelated donor, so the T cells may come from the graft donor. Some clones in this sample may be carry-over from other donors' samples. Sequencing was performed on PBMCs, taken 180 days after allogeneic stem cell transplant. Recombination linked TRBV7-9 to TRBJ1-1, and possibly TRBD1, on 6 matching bases. The CDR3 reads CASTRLPKYRADTEAFF. The DNA sequence follows: TGTGCCAGCACCCGCCTTCCCAAGTACAGGGCTGACACTGAAGCTTTCTTT.